The 21 T cell receptor beta chains presented below share a single source sample, sequenced in a study of beta chain features in type 1 diabetes. Expressed TCRB transcripts were sequenced because the entire RNA isolate underwent reverse transcription. Repertoires were generated with immunoSEQ multiplex PCR, while TCRdb's copy carries only in-frame clones and drops some. The data show about 360,000 clones, roughly 12% seen once. Sequences were obtained from naive CD4+ T cells from blood. Receptor source: a man aged 18 to 29 in good health.

The V call is TRBV30, the J call TRBJ1-4, with D unresolved. The germline CDR1 and CDR2 sequences are GTSNPN and SVGIG (reference sequence). Trimming shortened V by 3 bases and J by 4 bases, and 12 bases separated the two germline ends. The CDR3 has 14 amino acids. The CDR3 coding sequence is TGTGCCTGGAGGGGCGGAGGTTATAATGAAAAACTGTTTTTT. Encoded protein: CAWRGGGYNEKLFF.

This clone was seen a handful of times. The J gene is TRBJ2-7, the V gene TRBV7-3; tentative D call: TRBD2 (5 bases). Germline lookup yields CDR1 SGHTA and CDR2 FQGTGA. Between the trimmed V and J ends, which lost 2 bases and 2 bases, there was a span of 13 bases. The CDR3 has 15 amino acids. The CDR3 DNA reads as TGTGCCAGCAGCTTAGAGGCGGGTAGGGCCTACGAGCAGTACTTC. Encoded protein: CASSLEAGRAYEQYF.

This clone was counted a few times. The V call is TRBV11-3, the J call TRBJ2-2, with 7 bases that match TRBD1. The germline V gene has CDR1 SGHNT and CDR2 YENEEA. J gave up 7 bases and V 0 bases, and 17 bases lay outside the gene matches. The CDR3 length is 19 residues. The CDR3 DNA is TGTGCCAGCAGCTTAGATAACTGGGTCGACAGGGCTGACGGCGGGGAGCTGTTTTTT. Amino acids: CASSLDNWVDRADGGELFF.

This clone was counted a few times. V gene TRBV5-6 combines with J gene TRBJ2-2, with TRBD1 identical over 7 bases. The CDR3 is made up of 17 amino acids. Germline CDR1 SGHDT, CDR2 YYEEEE. With V trimmed by 4 bases and J by 0 bases, 9 bases remained unmatched. In nucleotides, the CDR3 is TGTGCCAGCAGCATTAACAGGGGCTACGCGAACACCGGGGAGCTGTTTTTT. Amino acid sequence: CASSINRGYANTGELFF.

This clone was observed a few times. V and J are TRBV5-8 and TRBJ1-2; D might be TRBD1 (5 bases). The CDR3 length is 16 residues. Germline assignment: CDR1 SGHTS and CDR2 YDEGEE. V gave up 0 bases and J gave up 0 bases, with 12 bases separating them. This CDR3 is CASSLAVLGPNYGYTF. The CDR3 nucleotides are TGTGCCAGCAGCTTGGCCGTACTGGGGCCTAACTATGGCTACACCTTC.

The chain recombines TRBV18 with TRBJ1-2; 8 bases match TRBD1. CDR3 length equals 15 residues. Germline CDR1 is KGHSH and CDR2 is LQKENI. Trimming cost V 6 bases and J 2 bases; bases outside gene matches: 8. CDR3 DNA: TGTGCCAGCTCCCCCGACAGGGGACCAAACTATGGCTACACCTTC. Encoded protein: CASSPDRGPNYGYTF.

This chain joins TRBV28 and TRBJ1-5; TRBD1 might be the D (5 bases). The CDR3 runs to 12 residues. Per germline, CDR1 MDHEN and CDR2 SYDVKM. Trimming took 6 bases from V and 9 from J, leaving 12 bases between them. The CDR3 nucleotides read TGTGCCAGCAGCCGAGGACAACTGCCCCAGCATTTT. Its translation is CASSRGQLPQHF.

This clone occurred a few times. The rearrangement uses TRBV14 and TRBJ1-1, with D perhaps TRBD1 (6 bases). The CDR3 has 13 amino acids. V was shortened by 4 bases and J by 3 bases, with 9 bases between the two germline ends. Germline-derived CDR1 and CDR2 are SGHDN and FVKESK. The CDR3 loop is CASSPYRDTEAFF. CDR3 DNA: TGTGCCAGCAGCCCTTACAGGGACACTGAAGCTTTCTTT.

The V and J genes are TRBV19 and TRBJ1-1, with 7 bases aligning to TRBD1. This CDR3 has 14 amino acids. The junction had 2 bases not matched to a gene; V was cut back by 3 bases and J by 1 base. Germline assignment: CDR1 LNHDA and CDR2 SQIVND (reference sequence). CDR3 protein: CASSIDRENTEAFF. CDR3 in DNA: TGTGCCAGTAGTATTGACAGGGAGAACACTGAAGCTTTCTTT.

On this clone: One end of the junction varies from germline; a read error may be responsible. This chain links TRBV7-2 with TRBJ2-7; D is perhaps TRBD2 (6 bases). CDR1 SGHTA and CDR2 FQGNSA come from the germline V gene. CDR3 length equals 13 residues. CDR3 bases: TGTGCCAGCAGGGGCTGGAGAACGGGGGAGCAGAACTTC. Protein: CASRGWRTGEQNF. The full variable domain, with the rest looked up from reference TRBV7-2 and TRBJ2-7, is GAGVSQSPSNKVTEKGKDVELRCDPISGHTALYWYRQSLGQGLEFLIYFQGNSAPDKSGLPSDRFSAERTGGSVSTLTIQRTQQEDSAVYLCASRGWRTGEQNFGPGTRLTVT.

This chain joins TRBV5-5 and TRBJ2-3; D is possibly TRBD1 (5 bases). V was trimmed by 2 bases and J by 1 base, leaving 11 bases between them. This CDR3 is built from 15 residues. Germline V gene data show CDR1 as SGHKS and CDR2 as YYEKEE (reference sequence). The CDR3 reads CASSLWQGRTDTQYF. DNA of the CDR3: TGTGCCAGCAGCTTATGGCAGGGCCGCACAGATACGCAGTATTTT.

The chain has TRBV9 and TRBJ1-2; maybe TRBD1 (5 bases). The length of the CDR3 is 15 residues. CDR1 and CDR2 (germline): SGDLS, YYNGEE. V lost 0 bases and J 7 bases, leaving 16 bases between the germline ends. The DNA for the CDR3 is TGTGCCAGCAGCGTAGCTCCCAGGGCGGATAGTGGCTACACCTTC. Translated: CASSVAPRADSGYTF.

This clone turned up a few times. CDR3 region: CASSPRGGTQYF. DNA for the CDR3: TGTGCCAGCAGTCCCCGCGGGGGTACGCAGTATTTT. The chain employs TRBV6-6 and TRBJ2-3; 7 positions agree with TRBD2. V lost 5 bases and J lost 8; bases outside the gene matches: 4. This CDR3 has 12 residues. Germline V gene lookup returns CDR1 MNHNY and CDR2 SVGAGI (reference sequence).

This chain joins TRBV25-1 and TRBJ1-2; D perhaps matches TRBD1 (6 bases). The CDR3 is made up of 13 amino acids. Per germline, CDR1 MGHDK and CDR2 SYGVNS. Trimming removed 2 bases from V and 6 bases from J, with 10 bases in between. In nucleotides, the CDR3 is TGTGCCAGCAGTGAAGGGACACTTCATGGCTACACCTTC. Its protein product is CASSEGTLHGYTF.

This clone was seen a handful of times. The V call is TRBV27, the J call TRBJ2-1; weak D call: TRBD1 (6 bases). Trimming shortened V by 5 bases and J by 10 bases, and 15 bases separated the two germline ends. The CDR3 sequence is 13 residues long. Germline V gene data show CDR1 as MNHEY and CDR2 as SMNVEV (reference sequence). This chain's CDR3 is CASSATGLREQFF. In DNA, the CDR3 is TGTGCCAGCAGTGCGACAGGCTTACGGGAGCAGTTCTTC.

This clone was counted only a few times. V is TRBV18 and J is TRBJ2-3, with 7 positions matching TRBD2. The CDR3 runs 15 residues. Per the germline V gene, CDR1 is KGHSH and CDR2 is LQKENI. Unmatched junction bases numbered 5, after V lost 3 bases and J lost 2 bases. DNA for the CDR3: TGTGCCAGCTCACCCAGCGGGGCCTTCACAGATACGCAGTATTTT. As protein: CASSPSGAFTDTQYF.

The chain is built from TRBV6-5 and TRBJ2-1; D is possibly TRBD2 (5 bases). Trimming left V 3 bases short and J 9 bases short, with 9 bases between. The CDR3 is made up of 12 amino acids. Per germline, CDR1 MNHEY and CDR2 SVGAGI. The CDR3 DNA sequence: TGTGCCAGCAGTTATCGGGGAACTGAGCAGTTCTTC. Residues: CASSYRGTEQFF.

The chain is built from TRBV7-2 and TRBJ2-5, with TRBD2 matching over 8 bases. This CDR3 spans 14 amino acids. Germline loops: CDR1 SGHTA, CDR2 FQGNSA. The V segment lost 3 bases and the J segment 4 bases; nucleotides outside the gene matches: 4. The CDR3 reads CASSFSGSGETQYF. Here the CDR3 DNA reads TGTGCCAGCAGCTTCAGCGGGAGTGGAGAGACCCAGTACTTC.

This clone was seen more than once but under ten times. The chain links TRBV4-1 to TRBJ1-2; D is uncertain. Germline values: CDR1 MGHRA, CDR2 YSYEKL. V lost 4 bases and J lost 0, with 9 bases in between. The CDR3 spans 14 residues. For the CDR3, the DNA is TGCGCCAGCAGCCCAGCAGGTGCTAACTATGGCTACACCTTC. This encodes CASSPAGANYGYTF.

This clone was seen more than once but under ten times. The J gene is TRBJ1-1, the V gene TRBV2, with D hard to call. The CDR3 contains 10 residues. In germline, CDR1 is SNHLY, CDR2 FYNNEI. V dropped 7 bases and J dropped 10 bases, with 10 bases sitting between them. The CDR3 is CASTATGAFF. For the CDR3, the DNA is TGTGCCAGCACTGCGACGGGAGCTTTCTTT.

The V and J genes are TRBV18 and TRBJ1-1; no firm D call. Trimming removed 0 bases at V and 1 base at J, with 9 bases between. The CDR3 totals 15 residues. The germline gives CDR1 KGHSH, CDR2 LQKENI. CDR3 nucleotides: TGTGCCAGCTCACCACCTCGGGGTAGGAACACTGAAGCTTTCTTT. Encoded protein: CASSPPRGRNTEAFF.